This T cell receptor beta chain stems from a study of OX40 agonist ivuxolimab in advanced cancers. V shed 3 bases and J shed 4 bases, with 24 bases lying between them. From germline, CDR1 is MNHEY and CDR2 SMNVEV (reference sequence). The CDR3 runs 19 residues. The table came from immunoSEQ multiplex PCR; TCRdb's copy has only in-frame clones and leaves some out. The table includes around 76,000 clones, 85% detected once. This sequence originates from an adult with an advanced solid tumor such as melanoma, head and neck, liver or kidney cancer. The sample in question was CD4+ or CD8+ T cells sorted from blood, obtained in a trial of the OX40 agonist ivuxolimab. The rearrangement uses TRBV27 and TRBJ2-2; D might be TRBD1 (6 bases). Written as DNA, the CDR3 is TGTGCCAGCAGTTTCCTTTCGACAGGTCCGAGGACTTTCACCGGGGAGCTGTTTTTT. Protein: CASSFLSTGPRTFTGELFF.